The sequence of this T cell receptor beta chain was determined in a study of neurological immune-mediated disorders. Study outcomes and limitations: Grouping of repertoires by phylogeny put those of 18 of 34 multiple sclerosis patients into a single related-CDR3 cluster, a possible signature.

Unmatched junction bases numbered 10, after V lost 3 bases and J lost 11 bases. Germline CDR1 is MGHDK and CDR2 is SYGVNS. CDR3 length: 15 residues. The sample holds many counts of this clonotype. As yet, its antigen is unknown. Each sequencing run yielded over 160 million TCR-beta sequences from 15-18 subjects. TCRdb called the 5' RACE reads again in MiXCR, with one record for every CDR3 protein. Found here are about 74,000 distinct CDR3 sequences, 4% to 6% of them singletons; the top ten hold roughly 7.4%. The sequence was obtained from a man aged 18 to 30 with multiple sclerosis. The chain recombines TRBV25-1 with TRBJ2-2, with 9 bases aligning to TRBD1. The sample taken for sequencing was PBMCs. For the CDR3, the DNA is TGTGCCAGCAGTGACCCGGACAGGGGCCAAGGCGAGCTGTTTTTT. Translation: CASSDPDRGQGELFF.